This T cell receptor beta chain derives from a study of shared clonotypes between healthy human individuals. Study background: Donors, aged 18 to 49, were two women and three men.

The naive CD8 subset, CD45RO-negative cells positively selected for CCR7, excluded terminally differentiated effector memory CD45RA+ cells. A remark on this clone: The antigen is not known.

Whole-study findings and limits: Shared clonotypes: approximately 4.5% naive CD4, 3% to 3.5% naive CD8, less than 2.5% memory CD4, approximately 0.4% memory CD8. Researchers found naive subsets generally carried larger estimated richness than memory subsets.

V trimming: 2 bases; J trimming: 5 bases; junction bases outside the gene matches: 9. This CDR3 contains 16 residues. Germline loops: CDR1 SGHTA, CDR2 FQGTGA. The genomic DNA of each subset was split evenly across several immunoSEQ plates. Only in-frame clones appear in the TCRdb table, and some are missing; sequencing was by immunoSEQ multiplex PCR. The sample holds millions of clones; about 92% are singletons and the top ten take over 1.5%. The sequence derives from a man aged 18 to 29 in good health. Some clones in this sample may be carry-over from other donors' samples. The sequencing input was naive CD8+ T cells from PBMCs. The chain is built from TRBV7-3 and TRBJ2-7; 10 bases match TRBD2. CDR3 in amino acids: CASSLSPLAGFDEQYF. In nucleotides, the CDR3 is TGTGCCAGCAGCTTATCTCCACTAGCGGGATTCGACGAGCAGTACTTC. Complete variable domain (other parts from reference TRBV7-3 and TRBJ2-7): GAGVSQTPSNKVTEKGKYVELRCDPISGHTALYWYRQSLGQGPEFLIYFQGTGAADDSGLPNDRFFAVRPEGSVSTLKIQRTERGDSAVYLCASSLSPLAGFDEQYFGPGTRLTVT.